This T cell receptor (beta chain) stems from a study of beta chain features in type 1 diabetes. V was cut by 11 bases and J by 1 base, with 14 bases left in between. This CDR3 comprises 13 residues. Germline loops: CDR1 MDHEN, CDR2 SYDVKM. This clone is medium-sized (0.01 to 0.1%) by share. What it recognizes is unknown. Sequenced material consisted of expressed TCRB transcripts (all of the isolated RNA was reverse transcribed). Repertoires were generated with immunoSEQ multiplex PCR, while TCRdb's copy carries only in-frame clones and drops some. This sample has about 28,000 clones, with 65% found just once. Points from the study as a whole: Shorter TCRB CDR3s, moderately but significantly so, marked every one of the four CD4+ subsets in Type 1 diabetes patients.

Material for sequencing was Tregs from blood. The receptor was isolated from a woman aged 25-40 years with type 1 diabetes. This chain connects TRBV28 to TRBJ2-5, with D hard to call. The CDR3 protein is CAGHETGQETQYF. CDR3 nucleotide sequence: TGTGCCGGCCACGAGACGGGCCAAGAGACCCAGTACTTC.